This TCR beta chain was observed in a study of T cells in Graves' hyperthyroidism and ophthalmopathy. Across the whole study: Peripheral blood samples were taken at initial diagnosis, prior to any treatment. Study conclusions and caveats: Ophthalmopathy stood apart from stable hyperthyroidism in a 13 V-J model.

CDR1 LGHNA and CDR2 YSLEER come from the germline V gene. Trimming pared 0 bases from V and 0 bases from J, leaving 15 bases between. The CDR3 runs to 17 residues. Template material for amplifying TCR beta CDR3 regions consisted of RNA transcripts. The HTBI primer set served for first-round RT-PCR of the TCR CDR3. Each CDR3 protein is one row after TCRdb ran MiXCR on the multiplex PCR reads. The table shows around 420,000 distinct CDR3 sequences, with 15% to 17% occurring only once. Worth noting for this clonotype: Its antigen is not known.

This TCR derives from a woman in her late teens or twenties with Graves' hyperthyroidism. What was sequenced was blood. V is TRBV4-3 and J is TRBJ2-7; D is possibly TRBD2 (6 bases). The CDR3 protein is CASSQDYGGLSSYEQYF. Here the CDR3 DNA reads TGCGCCAGCAGCCAAGACTATGGAGGGCTTAGCTCCTACGAGCAGTACTTC.